Listed below are T cell receptor beta chains from one sample, sequenced in a study of T cell repertoires in cytomegalovirus infection. TCRdb recomputed calls from the reads with MiXCR, one row per CDR3 protein. The data show 700,000 to 950,000 distinct CDR3 sequences, 30% to 35% seen once. No antigen has been assigned to these receptors. Here the sequenced sample was cultured CD8+ T cells from PBMCs, taken from culture after CMV antigen stimulation. These receptors originate from a human donor in good health (CMV status not recorded). Some clones in this sample may be carry-over from other donors' samples. Each CDR3 is given with its conserved first and last residue. D genes are given only for firm matches. Size tells how often a clone was seen (once, few, many) or the class of an expanded clone, and some rows leave it out.

clone_size,v_call,j_call,d_call,cdr3_nt,cdr3_aa
many,TRBV7-6,TRBJ1-5,-,TGTGCCAGCAGCTTAAGTTCAGGGCAGCCCCAGCATTTT,CASSLSSGQPQHF
many,TRBV2,TRBJ2-1,-,TGTGCCAGCAGTCAGACTCGGACTGTGGGCAATGAGCAGTTCTTC,CASSQTRTVGNEQFF
-,TRBV27,TRBJ1-2,-,TGTGCCAGCAGTTTCCTCGGGTCTCCAGATGGCTACACCTTC,CASSFLGSPDGYTF
-,TRBV25-1,TRBJ1-2,-,TGTGTCAGCAGTGAACCGACGGGGCTCTATGGCTACACCTTC,CVSSEPTGLYGYTF
-,TRBV7-7,TRBJ2-3,-,TGTGCTAGCAGCGCCGGGGGGCCCTACACAGATACGCAGTATTTT,CASSAGGPYTDTQYF
-,TRBV5-8,TRBJ1-1,-,TGTGTCAGCAGCCCCGATCAGGGAGGGGACACTGAAGCTTTCTTT,CVSSPDQGGDTEAFF
-,TRBV19,TRBJ1-1,-,TGTGCCAGTAGTACCCTGAGGGCAGGACTGAACACTGAAGCTTTCTTT,CASSTLRAGLNTEAFF
-,TRBV19,TRBJ2-1,-,TGTGCCAGTAGTATTCCCCCTTTGGGTTACAATGAGCAGTTCTTC,CASSIPPLGYNEQFF
-,TRBV11-3,TRBJ2-1,TRBD1,TGTGCCAGCAGCTTTAACCTAACAGGGGGTGTTGGCAATGAGCAGTTCTTC,CASSFNLTGGVGNEQFF
-,TRBV12-3/TRBV12-4,TRBJ2-5,-,TGTGCCAGCAGTTTATCGCGGGCTCCGGGGGAGACCCAGTACTTC,CASSLSRAPGETQYF
few,TRBV19,TRBJ1-5,-,TGTGCCAGTAGTCGGGGACTCCAGCCCCAGCATTTT,CASSRGLQPQHF
few,TRBV7-2,TRBJ2-5,TRBD1,TGTGCCAGCAGCTTATTCGGACAGGATGAAGAGACCCAGTACTTC,CASSLFGQDEETQYF
-,TRBV5-4,TRBJ2-1,TRBD1,TGTGCCAGCAGCCCCACGGGGGACAGGGGTTGGAATGAGCAGTTCTTC,CASSPTGDRGWNEQFF
few,TRBV9,TRBJ2-5,-,TGTGCCAGCAGCCCGGGAATCCTGTACCAAGAGACCCAGTACTTC,CASSPGILYQETQYF
-,TRBV14,TRBJ1-2,-,TGTGCCAGCAGCCAGATCCAGGGGTATGGCTACACCTTC,CASSQIQGYGYTF
many,TRBV7-2,TRBJ1-5,-,TGTGCCAGCAGCTTAGGTGGCGGGATCTATCAGCCCCAGCATTTT,CASSLGGGIYQPQHF
-,TRBV27,TRBJ2-7,-,TGTGCCAGCAGTTTGGGACGGGGGCGCGAGCAGTACTTC,CASSLGRGREQYF
few,TRBV12-5,TRBJ2-2,-,TGTGCTAGTGGTTTGTACCTCGGAGGGGACAGATCAAACACCGGGGAGCTGTTTTTT,CASGLYLGGDRSNTGELFF
few,TRBV7-9,TRBJ1-1,-,TGTGCCAGCAGCTGGTCCTCAGTGGGAACTGAAGCTTTCTTT,CASSWSSVGTEAFF
-,TRBV27,TRBJ1-1,TRBD1,TGTGCCAGCAGTTCGATAGACAGGGGGCTGACTGAAGCTTTCTTT,CASSSIDRGLTEAFF